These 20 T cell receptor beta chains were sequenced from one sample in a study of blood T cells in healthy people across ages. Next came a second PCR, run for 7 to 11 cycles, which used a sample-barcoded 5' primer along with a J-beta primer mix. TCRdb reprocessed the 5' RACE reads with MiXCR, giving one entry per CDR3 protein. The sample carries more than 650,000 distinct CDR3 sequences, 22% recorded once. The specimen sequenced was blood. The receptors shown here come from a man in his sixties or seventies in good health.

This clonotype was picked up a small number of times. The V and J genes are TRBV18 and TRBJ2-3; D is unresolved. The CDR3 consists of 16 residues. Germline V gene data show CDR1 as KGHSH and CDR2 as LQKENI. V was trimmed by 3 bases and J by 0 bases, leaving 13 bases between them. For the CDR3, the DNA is TGTGCCAGCTCACCCTCTGCCACCATTAGCACAGATACGCAGTATTTT. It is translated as CASSPSATISTDTQYF.

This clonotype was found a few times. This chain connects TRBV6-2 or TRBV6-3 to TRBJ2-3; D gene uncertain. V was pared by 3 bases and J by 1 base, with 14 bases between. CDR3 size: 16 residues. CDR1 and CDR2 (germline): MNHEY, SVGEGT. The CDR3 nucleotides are TGTGCCAGCAGTTATGGGTTTCAGCTACGCACAGATACGCAGTATTTT. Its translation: CASSYGFQLRTDTQYF.

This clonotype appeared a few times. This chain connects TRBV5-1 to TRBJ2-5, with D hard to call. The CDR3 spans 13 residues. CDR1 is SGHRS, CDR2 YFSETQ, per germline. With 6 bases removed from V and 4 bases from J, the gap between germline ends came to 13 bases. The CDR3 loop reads CASTLPTLETQYF. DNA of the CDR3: TGCGCCAGCACCCTCCCGACATTAGAGACCCAGTACTTC.

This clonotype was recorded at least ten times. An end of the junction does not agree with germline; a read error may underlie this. CDR3 DNA: TGCGCCAGCAGCCAAGATGTAGGACTGGGCACAGATACGCAGTATTTT. Protein sequence: CASSQDVGLGTDTQYF. V and J are TRBV4-2 and TRBJ2-3; possible D gene TRBD2, 5 bases. This CDR3 is built from 16 residues. The V gene's germline CDR1 is LGHNA and CDR2 YNFKEQ.

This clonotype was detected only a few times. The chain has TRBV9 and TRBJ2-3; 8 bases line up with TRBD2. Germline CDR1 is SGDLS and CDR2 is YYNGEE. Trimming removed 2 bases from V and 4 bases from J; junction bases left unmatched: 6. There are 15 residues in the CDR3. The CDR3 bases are TGTGCCAGCAGCGTTGCGGGGGGTAGGGCAGATACGCAGTATTTT. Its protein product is CASSVAGGRADTQYF.

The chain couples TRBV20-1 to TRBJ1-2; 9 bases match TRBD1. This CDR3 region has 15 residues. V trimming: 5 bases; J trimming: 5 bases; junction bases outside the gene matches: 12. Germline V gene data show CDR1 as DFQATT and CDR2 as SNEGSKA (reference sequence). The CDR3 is CSAELLQGAPYGYTF. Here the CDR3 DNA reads TGCAGTGCTGAGCTTTTACAGGGGGCGCCGTATGGCTACACCTTC.

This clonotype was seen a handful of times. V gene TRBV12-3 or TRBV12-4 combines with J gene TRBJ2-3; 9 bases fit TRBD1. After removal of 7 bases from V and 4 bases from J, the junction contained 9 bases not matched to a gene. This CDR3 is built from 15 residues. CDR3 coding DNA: TGTGCCAGCACCCCGACAGGGGGAGGCGCAGATACGCAGTATTTT. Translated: CASTPTGGGADTQYF.

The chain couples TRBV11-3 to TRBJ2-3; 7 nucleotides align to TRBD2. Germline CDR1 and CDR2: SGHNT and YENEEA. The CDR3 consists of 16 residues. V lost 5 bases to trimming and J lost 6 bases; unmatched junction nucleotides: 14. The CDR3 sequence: CASSPRLAGIGDTQYF. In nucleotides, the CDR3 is TGTGCCAGCAGCCCCCGACTAGCAGGAATCGGGGATACGCAGTATTTT.

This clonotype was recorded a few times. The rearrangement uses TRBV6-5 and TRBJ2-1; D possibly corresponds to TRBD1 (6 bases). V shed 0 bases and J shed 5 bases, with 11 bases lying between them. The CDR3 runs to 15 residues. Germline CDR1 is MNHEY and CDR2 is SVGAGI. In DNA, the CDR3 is TGTGCCAGCAGTTACTCCGGGACAATCAACAATGAGCAGTTCTTC. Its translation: CASSYSGTINNEQFF.

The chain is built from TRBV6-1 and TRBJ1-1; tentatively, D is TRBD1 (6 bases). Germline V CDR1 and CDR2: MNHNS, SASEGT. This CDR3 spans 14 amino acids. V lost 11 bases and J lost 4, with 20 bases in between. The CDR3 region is CALSRLGASTEAFF. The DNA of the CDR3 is TGTGCCCTGAGCAGACTGGGGGCGAGCACTGAAGCTTTCTTT.

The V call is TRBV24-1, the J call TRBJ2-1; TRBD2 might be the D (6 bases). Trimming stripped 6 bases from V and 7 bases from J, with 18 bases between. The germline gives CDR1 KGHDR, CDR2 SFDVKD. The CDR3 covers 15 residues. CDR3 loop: CATSQWASALNEQFF. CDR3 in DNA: TGTGCCACCAGTCAGTGGGCTAGCGCGTTGAATGAGCAGTTCTTC.

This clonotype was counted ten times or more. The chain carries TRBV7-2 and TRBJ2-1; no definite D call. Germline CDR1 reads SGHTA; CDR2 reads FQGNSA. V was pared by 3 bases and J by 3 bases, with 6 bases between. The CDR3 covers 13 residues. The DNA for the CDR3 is TGTGCCAGCAGCTTGACTTTCTACAATGAGCAGTTCTTC. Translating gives CASSLTFYNEQFF.

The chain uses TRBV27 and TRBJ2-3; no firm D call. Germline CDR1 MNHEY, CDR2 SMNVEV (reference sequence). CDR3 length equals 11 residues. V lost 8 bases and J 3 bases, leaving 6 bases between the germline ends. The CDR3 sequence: CASARTDTQYF. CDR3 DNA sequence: TGTGCCAGCGCTCGTACAGATACGCAGTATTTT.

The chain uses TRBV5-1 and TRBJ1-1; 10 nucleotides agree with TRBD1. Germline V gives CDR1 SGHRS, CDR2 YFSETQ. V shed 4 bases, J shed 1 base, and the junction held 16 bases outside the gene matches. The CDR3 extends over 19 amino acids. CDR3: CASSLLGGGQGKSNTEAFF. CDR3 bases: TGCGCCAGCAGCCTACTTGGGGGGGGACAGGGGAAATCGAACACTGAAGCTTTCTTT.

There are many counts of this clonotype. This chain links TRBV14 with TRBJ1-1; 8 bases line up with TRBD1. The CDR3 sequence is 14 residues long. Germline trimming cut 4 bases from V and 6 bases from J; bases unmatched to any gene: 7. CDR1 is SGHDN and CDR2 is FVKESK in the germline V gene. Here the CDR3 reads CASSRYRGRAEAFF. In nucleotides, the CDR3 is TGTGCCAGCAGCCGGTACAGGGGGAGGGCTGAAGCTTTCTTT.

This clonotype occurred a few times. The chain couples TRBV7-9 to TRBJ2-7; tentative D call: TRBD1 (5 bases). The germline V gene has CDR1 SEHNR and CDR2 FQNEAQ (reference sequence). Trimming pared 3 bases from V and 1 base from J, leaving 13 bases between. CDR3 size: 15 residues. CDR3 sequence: CASSFTGARSYEQYV. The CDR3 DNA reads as TGTGCCAGCAGCTTTACAGGAGCTCGTTCCTACGAGCAGTACGTC.

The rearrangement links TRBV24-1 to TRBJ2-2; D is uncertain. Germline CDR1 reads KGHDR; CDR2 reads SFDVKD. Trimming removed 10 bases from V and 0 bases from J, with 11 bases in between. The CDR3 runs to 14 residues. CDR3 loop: CATRGETNTGELFF. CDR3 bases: TGTGCCACAAGAGGCGAGACGAACACCGGGGAGCTGTTTTTT.

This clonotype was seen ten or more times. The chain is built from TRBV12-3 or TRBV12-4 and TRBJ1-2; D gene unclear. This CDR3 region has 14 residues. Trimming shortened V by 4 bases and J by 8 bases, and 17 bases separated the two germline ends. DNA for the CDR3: TGTGCCAGCAGTTCCAACCATAGAGCGGGAGGCTACACCTTC. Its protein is CASSSNHRAGGYTF.

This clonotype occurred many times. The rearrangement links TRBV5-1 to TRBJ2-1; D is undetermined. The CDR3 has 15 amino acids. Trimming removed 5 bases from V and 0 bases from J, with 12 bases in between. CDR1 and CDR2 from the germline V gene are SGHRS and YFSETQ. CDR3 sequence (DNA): TGCGCCAGCAGTCCGCGGAGATACTCCTACAATGAGCAGTTCTTC. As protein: CASSPRRYSYNEQFF. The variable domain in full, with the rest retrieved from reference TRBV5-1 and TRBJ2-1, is KAGVTQTPRYLIKTRGQQVTLSCSPISGHRSVSWYQQTPGQGLQFLFEYFSETQRNKGNFPGRFSGRQFSNSRSEMNVSTLELGDSALYLCASSPRRYSYNEQFFGPGTRLTVL.

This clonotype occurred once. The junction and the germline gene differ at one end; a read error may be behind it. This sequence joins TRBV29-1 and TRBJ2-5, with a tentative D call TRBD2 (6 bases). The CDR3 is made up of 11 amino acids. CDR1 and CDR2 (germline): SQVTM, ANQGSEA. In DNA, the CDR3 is TGCAGCGCTGAAGGGAGGATGACCCAGTACTTC. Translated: CSAEGRMTQYF. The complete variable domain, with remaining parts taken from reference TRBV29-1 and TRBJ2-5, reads SAVISQKPSRDICQRGTSLTIQCQVDSQVTMMFWYRQQPGQSLTLIATANQGSEATYESGFVIDKFPISRPNLTFSTLTVSNMSPEDSSIYLCSAEGRMTQYFGPGTRLLVL.